Shown below are 11 T cell receptor beta chains from a single sample sequenced in a study of naive and memory T cell subsets. Overall study findings and caveats: A few larger clonotypes appeared in naive repertoires, especially CD8, possibly memory cells re-expressing CD45RA.

Two oligonucleotides, mixed equimolar, formed the beta constant-region primer covering TRBC1 and TRBC2. Nested alpha and beta constant-region primers with the SP2 primer drove four PCR rounds on ligated cDNA. TCRdb itself ran the UMI-ligation and nested PCR reads through MiXCR, one entry per CDR3 protein. The sample includes 140,000 to 150,000 distinct CDR3 sequences, 22% of them seen just once. Their antigens remain unidentified. The sequenced material came from naive CD4+ T cells from blood. All receptors derive from a human donor in good health.

In its sample, this clonotype was seen a few times. V is TRBV5-1 and J is TRBJ1-1, with a weak D call TRBD1 (6 bases). Per germline, CDR1 SGHRS and CDR2 YFSETQ. This CDR3 has 14 residues. V dropped 0 bases and J dropped 3 bases, with 9 bases sitting between them. CDR3 loop: CASSLGQVDTEAFF. The CDR3 DNA sequence: TGCGCCAGCAGCTTGGGACAGGTTGACACTGAAGCTTTCTTT.

This clonotype was recorded a few times. This chain links TRBV6-2 or TRBV6-3 with TRBJ2-7, with no clear D. The V end lost 2 bases, the J end lost 6 bases, and 17 bases lay between the germline ends. The CDR3 sequence is 15 residues long. Germline V gene data show CDR1 as MNHEY and CDR2 as SVGEGT. For the CDR3, the DNA is TGTGCCAGCAGTTACATGGCAACCGTCCTATCCGAGCAGTACTTC. Residues: CASSYMATVLSEQYF.

This clonotype was observed a handful of times. The rearrangement uses TRBV6-1 and TRBJ1-6, with 11 positions matching TRBD1. V lost 6 bases and J lost 5; bases outside the gene matches: 6. Germline assignment: CDR1 MNHNS and CDR2 SASEGT. The CDR3 is 16 amino acids. Here the CDR3 DNA reads TGTGCCAGCAGGGACAGGGGGCGAGAGAATAATTCACCCCTCCACTTT. Protein product: CASRDRGRENNSPLHF.

The chain couples TRBV6-2 or TRBV6-3 to TRBJ2-7, with 7 bases matching TRBD1. The germline gives CDR1 MNHEY, CDR2 SVGEGT. The CDR3 totals 13 residues. V shed 6 bases and J 13 bases; nucleotides not matched to a gene: 15. CDR3 protein: CASSYPPSGGVYF. The CDR3 DNA sequence: TGTGCCAGCAGCTACCCTCCTTCAGGGGGAGTTTACTTC.

V usage is TRBV11-2 and J usage is TRBJ2-2; TRBD1 aligns across 8 bases. Germline CDR1 reads SGHAT; CDR2 reads FQNNGV. V lost 8 bases and J lost 7; bases outside the gene matches: 9. CDR3 length: 14 amino acids. In DNA form, the CDR3 reads TGTGCCAGCCCGGACAGGGCGAAGGGCGGGGAGCTGTTTTTT. Its protein is CASPDRAKGGELFF.

A few counts support this clonotype. The CDR3 sequence is CASRRSGRSYNEQFF. The CDR3 DNA follows: TGTGCCAGCCGTCGTAGCGGGAGATCCTACAATGAGCAGTTCTTC. The V and J genes are TRBV6-2 or TRBV6-3 and TRBJ2-1, with 9 bases matching TRBD2. After removal of 8 bases from V and 1 base from J, the junction contained 6 bases not matched to a gene. Germline CDR1 is MNHEY and CDR2 is SVGEGT. CDR3 length equals 15 residues.

This clonotype was counted only a few times. The gene calls are TRBV12-3 or TRBV12-4 and TRBJ2-2; 7 nucleotides line up with TRBD1. After removal of 6 bases from V and 4 bases from J, the junction contained 8 bases not matched to a gene. The CDR3 is made up of 15 amino acids. The CDR3 bases are TGTGCCAGCAGGTCACAGGGGATGAGCACCGGGGAGCTGTTTTTT. Protein product: CASRSQGMSTGELFF.

The chain couples TRBV4-3 to TRBJ2-7; possibly TRBD2 for D (5 bases). Looked up from germline, CDR1 is LGHNA and CDR2 is YSLEER. CDR3 length: 16 amino acids. Trimming shortened V by 0 bases and J by 5 bases, and 17 bases separated the two germline ends. For the CDR3, the DNA is TGCGCCAGCAGCCAAGAGTCTGGTACTAGGGCCCACGAGCAGTACTTC. Amino acid sequence: CASSQESGTRAHEQYF.

The rearrangement links TRBV3-1 to TRBJ2-5, with no clear D. The V end lost 4 bases, the J end lost 4 bases, and 13 bases lay between the germline ends. The CDR3 consists of 14 residues. Germline V lookup: CDR1 LGHDT, CDR2 YNNKEL (reference sequence). The CDR3 is CASSPPPSRETQYF. The CDR3 DNA is TGTGCCAGCAGCCCACCCCCATCAAGAGAGACCCAGTACTTC.

This clonotype was recorded a few times. The gene calls are TRBV20-1 and TRBJ1-5; maybe TRBD1 (6 bases). Germline assignment: CDR1 DFQATT and CDR2 SNEGSKA (reference sequence). V was clipped by 1 base and J by 0 bases, with 16 bases between them. The CDR3 loop spans 17 amino acids. In DNA form, the CDR3 reads TGCAGTGCTAGAGTGGAGGGGGGCGGGTATAGCAATCAGCCCCAGCATTTT. Protein: CSARVEGGGYSNQPQHF.

The table lists this clonotype with a few counts. The rearrangement joins TRBV6-5 to TRBJ2-7; no firm D call. The V gene's germline CDR1 is MNHEY and CDR2 SVGAGI. This CDR3 contains 16 residues. The V end was cut by 0 bases, the J end by 3 bases, with 15 bases between. CDR3 region: CASSYSSATTIYEQYF. The CDR3 nucleotides read TGTGCCAGCAGTTACTCGAGCGCCACGACCATCTACGAGCAGTACTTC.